Listed here are 29 T cell receptor beta chains from one sample, sequenced in a study of shared clonotypes between healthy human individuals. Only in-frame clones appear in the TCRdb table, and some are missing; sequencing was by immunoSEQ multiplex PCR. The sample lists 1.4 million to 1.5 million clones; around 95% were seen once. The specimen sequenced was naive CD4+ T cells sorted from blood. Subset reported: CD45RA+ positively selected. The receptors originated from a man aged 25-45 years in good health.

On this clone itself: The same CDR3 arises from other DNA sequences in this sample as well. The chain recombines TRBV5-1 with TRBJ2-5; D unresolved. This CDR3 has 11 amino acids. Trimming pared 2 bases from V and 5 bases from J, leaving 4 bases between. Germline lookup yields CDR1 SGHRS and CDR2 YFSETQ. The CDR3 coding sequence is TGCGCCAGCAGCTTCCTGGAGACCCAGTACTTC. Translating gives CASSFLETQYF.

J is TRBJ1-1 and V is TRBV10-3; D uncertain. V was clipped by 2 bases and J by 3 bases, with 7 bases between them. The CDR3 is 13 amino acids. Germline CDR1 and CDR2: ENHRY and SYGVKD. CDR3 coding DNA: TGTGCCATCAGTGAGGTGAGGGACACTGAAGCTTTCTTT. Its protein is CAISEVRDTEAFF.

In the case of this clone: Other DNA sequences in this specimen translate into the identical CDR3. CDR3 protein: CSVVGRVTDTQYF. Here the CDR3 DNA reads TGCAGCGTTGTTGGGCGAGTCACAGATACGCAGTATTTT. This chain uses TRBV29-1 with TRBJ2-3; no clear D gene. V lost 4 bases and J lost 2, with 10 bases in between. Germline V gene sequence: CDR1 SQVTM, CDR2 ANQGSEA. This CDR3 has 13 residues.

This clone has a single count. This sequence joins TRBV9 and TRBJ2-5, with 7 nucleotides matching TRBD2. Germline V gives CDR1 SGDLS, CDR2 YYNGEE. V was clipped by 0 bases and J by 5 bases; unmatched bases: 7. This CDR3 comprises 15 residues. This CDR3 reads CASSVDGGGAETQYF. For the CDR3, the DNA is TGTGCCAGCAGCGTAGATGGGGGAGGGGCGGAGACCCAGTACTTC.

This clone appeared a single time. The chain has TRBV5-1 and TRBJ2-6; TRBD1 is a possible D gene (6 bases). V lost 4 bases to trimming and J lost 4 bases, with 15 bases between them. The V gene's germline CDR1 is SGHRS and CDR2 YFSETQ. The CDR3 has 16 residues. The CDR3 reads CASSLGHLRGANVLTF. The CDR3 DNA reads as TGCGCCAGCAGCCTGGGACACCTCAGGGGGGCCAACGTCCTGACTTTC.

To note about this clone: This specimen includes other DNA sequences encoding the same CDR3. The gene calls are TRBV5-1 and TRBJ2-3; TRBD2 matches 7 bases. The CDR3 is 14 amino acids. The germline V gene has CDR1 SGHRS and CDR2 YFSETQ. V was clipped by 4 bases and J by 1 base; unmatched bases: 3. CDR3 amino acids: CASSRRGGTDTQYF. CDR3 DNA sequence: TGCGCCAGCAGCAGACGGGGGGGCACAGATACGCAGTATTTT.

V is TRBV5-5 and J is TRBJ2-5; D gene uncertain. The CDR3 loop spans 12 amino acids. Between the trimmed V and J ends, which lost 2 bases and 5 bases, there was a span of 7 bases. Germline V gene sequence: CDR1 SGHKS, CDR2 YYEKEE (reference sequence). CDR3 coding DNA: TGTGCCAGCAGCTTAAGTCGGGAGACCCAGTACTTC. Translation gives CASSLSRETQYF.

The rearrangement links TRBV2 to TRBJ2-7; D gene ambiguous. V dropped 3 bases and J dropped 7 bases, with 10 bases sitting between them. Germline V gene lookup returns CDR1 SNHLY and CDR2 FYNNEI. The CDR3 has 12 amino acids. CDR3 sequence reads: CASSDAALEQYF. As DNA, the CDR3 is TGTGCCAGCAGTGACGCCGCGTTGGAGCAGTACTTC.

The chain carries TRBV7-9 and TRBJ2-2, with TRBD2 as a possible D gene (5 bases). The CDR3 has 15 amino acids. Trimming took 5 bases from V and 7 from J, leaving 17 bases between them. In germline, CDR1 is SEHNR, CDR2 FQNEAQ (reference sequence). The CDR3 DNA reads as TGTGCCAGCAGCCCTGAACCGGGGTACGGCGGGGAGCTGTTTTTT. It encodes CASSPEPGYGGELFF.

The rearrangement uses TRBV18 and TRBJ2-5, with a possible D match to TRBD2 (5 bases). V was trimmed by 8 bases and J by 1 base, leaving 11 bases between them. The CDR3 runs 13 residues. Germline CDR1 is KGHSH and CDR2 is LQKENI. The CDR3 loop reads CASRVGVQETQYF. The DNA of the CDR3 is TGTGCCAGCAGGGTCGGGGTCCAAGAGACCCAGTACTTC.

This clone was counted a few times. V is TRBV5-6 and J is TRBJ2-1, with D perhaps TRBD1 (5 bases). Per the germline V gene, CDR1 is SGHDT and CDR2 is YYEEEE. The CDR3 has 14 residues. V shed 0 bases and J shed 2 bases, with 6 bases lying between them. In nucleotides, the CDR3 is TGTGCCAGCAGCTTGGGACAGACCTACAATGAGCAGTTCTTC. Translated, it gives CASSLGQTYNEQFF.

The chain combines TRBV11-2 with TRBJ2-1; a weak D match, TRBD2 (5 bases). V lost 8 bases and J lost 0, with 14 bases in between. This CDR3 spans 15 amino acids. The germline V gene has CDR1 SGHAT and CDR2 FQNNGV. The CDR3 here is CASGVRLTSYNEQFF. CDR3 DNA: TGTGCCAGCGGCGTGCGACTAACCTCCTACAATGAGCAGTTCTTC. Combining the CDR3 with reference TRBV11-2 and TRBJ2-1 gives the whole variable domain EAGVAQSPRYKIIEKRQSVAFWCNPISGHATLYWYQQILGQGPKLLIQFQNNGVVDDSQLPKDRFSAERLKGVDSTLKIQPAKLEDSAVYLCASGVRLTSYNEQFFGPGTRLTVL.

The V gene is TRBV6-1, the J gene TRBJ1-2; 7 positions agree with TRBD1. Germline V CDR1 and CDR2: MNHNS, SASEGT. The V and J ends lost 2 bases and 4 bases, in that order; junction bases with no gene match: 10. The CDR3 is made up of 16 amino acids. The CDR3 is CASSELGGAGLYGYTF. DNA of the CDR3: TGTGCCAGCAGTGAATTAGGGGGCGCGGGACTCTATGGCTACACCTTC.

The V gene is TRBV5-1, the J gene TRBJ2-3; D possibly corresponds to TRBD2 (6 bases). Trimming shortened V by 5 bases and J by 4 bases, and 11 bases separated the two germline ends. Germline loops: CDR1 SGHRS, CDR2 YFSETQ. The CDR3 is 13 residues long. Here the CDR3 reads CASRTGVADTQYF. CDR3 nucleotides: TGCGCCAGCAGGACGGGGGTTGCAGATACGCAGTATTTT. Full variable domain (remainder filled in from reference TRBV5-1 and TRBJ2-3): KAGVTQTPRYLIKTRGQQVTLSCSPISGHRSVSWYQQTPGQGLQFLFEYFSETQRNKGNFPGRFSGRQFSNSRSEMNVSTLELGDSALYLCASRTGVADTQYFGPGTRLTVL.

The chain carries TRBV28 and TRBJ2-5, with 9 nucleotides matching TRBD2. Germline V lookup: CDR1 MDHEN, CDR2 SYDVKM. Germline trimming cut 6 bases from V and 1 base from J; bases unmatched to any gene: 12. CDR3 size: 17 residues. CDR3 residues: CASSPPPLAGSQETQYF. Here the CDR3 DNA reads TGTGCCAGCAGCCCTCCCCCGCTAGCGGGATCCCAAGAGACCCAGTACTTC.

This chain joins TRBV28 and TRBJ1-1; no definite D call. Germline lookup yields CDR1 MDHEN and CDR2 SYDVKM. V dropped 2 bases and J dropped 4 bases, with 8 bases sitting between them. There are 13 residues in the CDR3. The CDR3 DNA is TGTGCCAGCAGTTTAGGGTTGGTCACTGAAGCTTTCTTT. Its translation: CASSLGLVTEAFF.

The J gene is TRBJ1-4, the V gene TRBV5-1; the D gene is possibly TRBD1 (6 bases). The CDR3 covers 14 residues. V lost 6 bases, J lost 7 bases, and 16 bases lay in between. CDR1 is SGHRS, CDR2 YFSETQ, per germline. CDR3: CASTDGGRGEKLFF. The CDR3 DNA is TGCGCCAGCACCGATGGGGGGCGAGGTGAAAAACTGTTTTTT.

The chain is built from TRBV4-3 and TRBJ1-2, with a tentative D call TRBD1 (5 bases). The CDR3 length is 14 residues. Trimming left V 0 bases short and J 7 bases short, with 12 bases between. The V gene's germline CDR1 is LGHNA and CDR2 YSLEER. The CDR3 here is CASSQDQGRFGYTF. The CDR3 region has the DNA TGCGCCAGCAGCCAAGACCAGGGACGGTTTGGCTACACCTTC.

CDR3 sequence (DNA): TGTGCCATCTCGAAGTTAGCGGGAGGGGTCTCAGAGACCCAGTACTTC. Translating gives CAISKLAGGVSETQYF. V gene TRBV10-3 combines with J gene TRBJ2-5; 11 bases line up with TRBD2. The germline V gene encodes CDR1 ENHRY and CDR2 SYGVKD. The trim removed 8 bases at V and 4 bases at J, leaving 12 bases unmatched. The CDR3 loop spans 16 amino acids.

The V call is TRBV11-3, the J call TRBJ2-2, with unresolved D. Germline loops: CDR1 SGHNT, CDR2 YENEEA. CDR3 length: 14 amino acids. The ends were cut back, 5 bases at V and 2 bases at J, with 9 bases in the middle. As DNA, the CDR3 is TGTGCCAGCAGCACGGACCGAAACACCGGGGAGCTGTTTTTT. It translates to CASSTDRNTGELFF.

V usage is TRBV27 and J usage is TRBJ2-2; 9 bases match TRBD1. The V gene's germline CDR1 is MNHEY and CDR2 SMNVEV (reference sequence). CDR3 length: 16 amino acids. J gave up 0 bases and V 6 bases, and 5 bases lay outside the gene matches. CDR3 region: CASSYRDRANTGELFF. In DNA, the CDR3 is TGTGCCAGCAGCTACCGGGACAGGGCGAACACCGGGGAGCTGTTTTTT.

V gene TRBV7-2 combines with J gene TRBJ2-5; 12 bases are shared with TRBD1. Trimming removed 5 bases from V and 6 bases from J; junction bases left unmatched: 10. The CDR3 has 16 amino acids. CDR1 SGHTA and CDR2 FQGNSA come from the germline V gene. CDR3 nucleotides: TGTGCCAGCAGCAGGGCCGGGACAGGGGGCGCACAGACCCAGTACTTC. Translating it yields CASSRAGTGGAQTQYF.

The CDR3 coding sequence is TGCGCCAGCAGCTTGGCCGCGACAGGGAACTATGGCTACACCTTC. Residues: CASSLAATGNYGYTF. The chain couples TRBV5-1 to TRBJ1-2, with 7 positions matching TRBD1. The length of the CDR3 is 15 residues. V shed 0 bases and J 2 bases; nucleotides not matched to a gene: 4. Looked up from germline, CDR1 is SGHRS and CDR2 is YFSETQ.

The rearrangement joins TRBV9 to TRBJ1-1, with D perhaps TRBD1 (5 bases). Germline V CDR1 and CDR2: SGDLS, YYNGEE. The length of the CDR3 is 14 residues. V was cut by 0 bases and J by 11 bases, with 17 bases left in between. The CDR3 loop reads CASSVGIGAYEAFF. CDR3 bases: TGTGCCAGCAGCGTAGGGATTGGGGCCTATGAGGCTTTCTTT.

J is TRBJ2-1 and V is TRBV6-5, with TRBD2 identical over 10 bases. V shed 2 bases, J shed 9 bases, and the junction held 1 base outside the gene matches. The CDR3 totals 13 residues. Germline V lookup: CDR1 MNHEY, CDR2 SVGAGI. Here the CDR3 DNA reads TGTGCCAGCAGTTACCTAGCGGGAGTTGAGCAGTTCTTC. Translated: CASSYLAGVEQFF.

Here the CDR3 DNA reads TGTGCCATCAGTTCCCTGAGCGGGAGGGCCATCGGGGAGCTGTTTTTT. Translating it yields CAISSLSGRAIGELFF. The chain is built from TRBV10-3 and TRBJ2-2; 10 nucleotides line up with TRBD2. Germline lookup yields CDR1 ENHRY and CDR2 SYGVKD. The CDR3 runs to 16 residues. Trimming at V came to 5 bases and at J to 7 bases, leaving 10 bases not matched to a gene.

The chain joins TRBV7-2 to TRBJ2-7; 7 positions agree with TRBD2. The CDR3 length is 14 residues. V shed 1 base, J shed 3 bases, and the junction held 3 bases outside the gene matches. Germline loops: CDR1 SGHTA, CDR2 FQGNSA. The CDR3: CASSLEGRDYEQYF. In DNA form, the CDR3 reads TGTGCCAGCAGCTTAGAGGGGAGGGACTACGAGCAGTACTTC.

The table lists this clone with a count of one. In DNA form, the CDR3 reads TGCGCCAGCATGGGGCGGGTCGGGAGGAAGGGTATCACCTACAATGAGCAGTTCTTC. Protein: CASMGRVGRKGITYNEQFF. This chain joins TRBV5-1 and TRBJ2-1; 7 bases map to TRBD2. V shed 6 bases and J 2 bases; nucleotides not matched to a gene: 20. The CDR3 contains 19 residues. Germline V CDR1 and CDR2: SGHRS, YFSETQ.

V gene TRBV28 combines with J gene TRBJ1-2, with a tentative D call TRBD1 (5 bases). There are 15 residues in the CDR3. V gave up 2 bases and J gave up 6 bases, with 16 bases separating them. The germline gives CDR1 MDHEN, CDR2 SYDVKM. The chain's CDR3 is CASSLGGDGFDGYTF. The CDR3 nucleotides read TGTGCCAGCAGTTTAGGGGGGGACGGCTTCGATGGCTACACCTTC.